The 14 T cell receptor beta chains listed next were all sequenced from one sample in a study of T-cell reconstitution after alpha-beta-depleted transplantation in children. Library preparation (for TCRbeta) was performed with unique molecular identifiers. MiXCR, applied by TCRdb to the PCR reads, yields one record per CDR3 protein. The repertoire holds about 260,000 distinct CDR3 sequences, approximately 10% seen once, with around 22% in the top ten. This specimen consisted of peripheral blood, obtained 180 days after TCRalphabeta/CD19-depleted stem cell transplant. The source of these receptors is a male patient between 2 and 9 years old who had a stem cell transplant for chronic granulomatous disease, so the T cells may come from the graft donor.

Only a few counts were recorded for this clonotype. This chain links TRBV7-2 with TRBJ1-1; 8 nucleotides line up with TRBD1. CDR1 is SGHTA and CDR2 is FQGNSA in the germline V gene. The CDR3 extends over 13 amino acids. V was clipped by 7 bases and J by 7 bases; unmatched bases: 8. CDR3 nucleotides: TGTGCCAGCAACCCGCAGGGGGCAGGTGAAGCTTTCTTT. Its translation is CASNPQGAGEAFF.

This clonotype appeared many times. The chain joins TRBV5-8 to TRBJ2-4, with D perhaps matching TRBD1 (5 bases). Germline assignment: CDR1 SGHTS and CDR2 YDEGEE. V lost 4 bases to trimming and J lost 0 bases, with 11 bases between them. The CDR3 contains 15 residues. The CDR3 DNA follows: TGTGCCAGCAGCCCACAGGCTCTAGCCAAAAACATTCAGTACTTC. It translates to CASSPQALAKNIQYF.

This clonotype was detected ten times or more. The rearrangement links TRBV5-5 to TRBJ1-4; weak D call: TRBD1 (5 bases). Between the trimmed V and J ends, which lost 4 bases and 4 bases, there was a span of 20 bases. CDR1 and CDR2 from the germline V gene are SGHKS and YYEKEE (reference sequence). This CDR3 region has 17 residues. For the CDR3, the DNA is TGTGCCAGCAGCATGGGCCATATCAGGGCGAATAATGAAAAACTGTTTTTT. Translated, it gives CASSMGHIRANNEKLFF.

This clonotype was seen many times. Here the CDR3 DNA reads TGTGCCAGCAGCTTCCTCAGTGGCGATCAGCCCCAGCATTTT. Translating it yields CASSFLSGDQPQHF. This chain joins TRBV7-2 and TRBJ1-5; D is ambiguous. CDR3 length equals 14 residues. With 3 bases removed from V and 5 bases from J, the gap between germline ends came to 11 bases. Germline assignment: CDR1 SGHTA and CDR2 FQGNSA.

This clonotype occurred many times. The chain couples TRBV2 to TRBJ2-2; D may be TRBD1 (5 bases). Germline V gene lookup returns CDR1 SNHLY and CDR2 FYNNEI. Deletions cut 4 bases from V and 0 bases from J, with 9 bases between. CDR3 length equals 15 residues. The DNA of the CDR3 is TGTGCCAGCAGTGTGGGGCAGACGAACACCGGGGAGCTGTTTTTT. This codes for CASSVGQTNTGELFF.

This clonotype was seen ten or more times. The genes are TRBV7-2 and TRBJ2-7; possible D gene TRBD1, 5 bases. Per germline, CDR1 SGHTA and CDR2 FQGNSA. The CDR3 has 13 amino acids. V lost 5 bases and J lost 5, with 13 bases in between. For the CDR3, the DNA is TGTGCCAGCAGCCATTCCAGGGTCCACGAGCAGTACTTC. This gives the protein CASSHSRVHEQYF. Based on the CDR3 plus reference TRBV7-2 and TRBJ2-7, the full variable domain is GAGVSQSPSNKVTEKGKDVELRCDPISGHTALYWYRQSLGQGLEFLIYFQGNSAPDKSGLPSDRFSAERTGGSVSTLTIQRTQQEDSAVYLCASSHSRVHEQYFGPGTRLTVT.

This clonotype came up many times. The V call is TRBV18, the J call TRBJ2-6; 9 bases line up with TRBD1. Germline CDR1 reads KGHSH; CDR2 reads LQKENI. The CDR3 covers 16 residues. V trimming: 3 bases; J trimming: 12 bases; junction bases outside the gene matches: 12. The chain's CDR3 is CASSPLRTGAERVLTF. The CDR3 DNA follows: TGTGCCAGCTCACCTCTCCGGACAGGGGCCGAACGCGTCCTGACTTTC.

V is TRBV9 and J is TRBJ2-1; TRBD2 aligns across 13 bases. This CDR3 spans 15 amino acids. Germline V lookup: CDR1 SGDLS, CDR2 YYNGEE. V was pared by 3 bases and J by 8 bases, with 5 bases of the junction left unmatched. The CDR3 DNA reads as TGTGCCAGCAGCGAGGGACTAGCGGGATTGGATGAGCAGTTCTTC. It encodes CASSEGLAGLDEQFF.

This clonotype was observed many times. The chain is built from TRBV25-1 and TRBJ2-2; weak D call: TRBD1 (5 bases). The CDR3 has 13 amino acids. CDR1 is MGHDK and CDR2 is SYGVNS in the germline V gene. Trimming left V 7 bases short and J 4 bases short, with 10 bases between. The CDR3 sequence is CASTRVGTGELFF. CDR3 nucleotide sequence: TGTGCCAGCACCAGGGTTGGCACCGGGGAGCTGTTTTTT.

This clonotype was picked up many times. This chain joins TRBV7-2 and TRBJ2-3; the D gene could be TRBD1 or TRBD2 (5 bases each). CDR3 length: 15 amino acids. V lost 5 bases, J lost 1 base, and 13 bases lay in between. From germline, CDR1 is SGHTA and CDR2 FQGNSA. The DNA for the CDR3 is TGTGCCAGCAGCCCCCAGGTGGGGGGCACAGATACGCAGTATTTT. It codes for CASSPQVGGTDTQYF. Based on the CDR3 plus reference TRBV7-2 and TRBJ2-3, the full variable domain is GAGVSQSPSNKVTEKGKDVELRCDPISGHTALYWYRQSLGQGLEFLIYFQGNSAPDKSGLPSDRFSAERTGGSVSTLTIQRTQQEDSAVYLCASSPQVGGTDTQYFGPGTRLTVL.

In this sample, this clonotype turned up many times. The chain recombines TRBV7-9 with TRBJ1-6; no definite D call. V was trimmed by 1 base and J by 9 bases, leaving 4 bases between them. Per the germline V gene, CDR1 is SEHNR and CDR2 is FQNEAQ (reference sequence). The CDR3 is 12 amino acids. Written as DNA, the CDR3 is TGTGCCAGCAGCTTAGTAGCTTCACCCCTCCACTTT. Translating gives CASSLVASPLHF. The variable domain in full, completed from reference TRBV7-9 and TRBJ1-6, reads DTGVSQNPRHKITKRGQNVTFRCDPISEHNRLYWYRQTLGQGPEFLTYFQNEAQLEKSRLLSDRFSAERPKGSFSTLEIQRTEQGDSAMYLCASSLVASPLHFGNGTRLTVT.

A remark on this clonotype: Given a much more abundant clone one base away, this may be a read error. The V gene is TRBV7-2, the J gene TRBJ2-7; D is undetermined. This CDR3 comprises 13 residues. CDR1 and CDR2 (germline): SGHTA, FQGNSA. CDR3 nucleotide sequence: TGTGCCAGGAGCTTGGGCTCCATGTACGAGCAGTACTTC. This sequence encodes CARSLGSMYEQYF.

Ten or more counts support this clonotype. The gene calls are TRBV10-2 and TRBJ2-2; 9 bases map to TRBD1. V was clipped by 6 bases and J by 6 bases; unmatched bases: 8. This CDR3 has 15 residues. In germline, CDR1 is WSHSY, CDR2 SAAADI. The CDR3 sequence is CASRETGGLSGELFF. Written as DNA, the CDR3 is TGCGCCAGCAGAGAGACAGGGGGGTTATCCGGGGAGCTGTTTTTT.

There are many counts of this clonotype. The chain uses TRBV2 and TRBJ2-2; TRBD1 matches 8 bases. Germline V gene data show CDR1 as SNHLY and CDR2 as FYNNEI. Unmatched junction bases numbered 8, after V lost 11 bases and J lost 0 bases. The CDR3 extends over 15 amino acids. DNA for the CDR3: TGTGCCGGCAAAAGGACAGGGTCGAACACCGGGGAGCTGTTTTTT. Its protein is CAGKRTGSNTGELFF.